The T cell receptor (beta chain) under discussion was sequenced for a study of blood T cells in healthy people across ages (dated by TCRdb to the mid-2010s). Broadly, across the study: In model experiments, roughly one uniquely barcoded TCR beta cDNA molecule per two T cells was captured by template switching. The study analyzed two additional independent replicas of 1 million unique cDNA reads from the same blood draw for two donors, one aged 18 to 30 and one aged 80 or older. Donors of different ages were randomly distributed across sequencing lanes to avoid experimental bias. Age-related changes in TCR beta repertoire diversity were measured in the study by deep sequencing normalized with unique cDNA molecular identifiers. Donors were grouped into four age groups: young (average about 15 years), middle-aged (39), aged (about 60) and long-lived (about 89). What the work shows at the level of the full study, not this receptor alone: Because the CMV infection status of the donors was unknown, age-related changes in expanded clonotypes may potentially have been confounded. As age increased, observed TCR beta diversity per million T cells dropped in a roughly linear way, and a significant reduction was already evident by age approximately 40. Compared with the aged group, the long-lived group had more naive CD4+ T cells, fewer expanded clones and increased TCR diversity, suggesting age selection. Estimates of total diversity from one million sequenced T cells were regarded as lower bounds and underestimates. There was a strong correlation between observed TCR beta diversity and the percentage of naive T cells measured by flow cytometry. Bulk unsorted PBMC profiling prevented conclusive comparison of naive and antigen-experienced compartments.

CDR1 and CDR2 (DFQATT, SNEGSKA) derive from the germline V gene (reference sequence). Inclusive of the bounding cysteine and phenylalanine, the CDR3 is 18 residues long. Here the CDR3 DNA is all that survives: 54 bases in frame from base 1. This clonotype was found a few times. Its antigen remains unidentified. Per-nucleotide qualities are absent, and no much larger clonotype sits a single base away. Systemically healthy Caucasian individuals from Russia, 39 in total and aged roughly 6 to 100 years, were included as donors. Approximately 10 milliliters of peripheral blood were collected from each donor into EDTA-treated Vacutainer tubes. PBMCs were isolated by Ficoll-Paque density-gradient centrifugation, with at least 6.5 million obtained per sample. Total RNA was extracted from PBMCs with Trizol reagent, with at least 6 micrograms obtained per sample. Naive CD45RAhigh/CD27high T cell percentages were measured by flow cytometry on a PBMC aliquot from every donor.

Libraries were prepared through 5' RACE. These reads were obtained on an Illumina HiSeq 2500. The second PCR ran for about 6 to 11 cycles and used a J-beta primer mix along with a sample-barcoded 5' primer. A template-switch 5' adaptor carrying 12 random nucleotides introduced a unique molecular identifier onto each TCR beta cDNA molecule. At least 2.5 million CDR3-containing paired-end reads were obtained from each sample. First-strand cDNA synthesis was performed from all RNA using the Mint cDNA synthesis kit, with priming by a TRBC-specific oligonucleotide. After uracil-DNA glycosylase treatment, a first 18-cycle PCR used universal primers M1SS and BC2_uni_R on all cDNA. Per the source publication's procedure: Each sample was normalized by randomly selecting 1 million high-quality reads, each carrying a distinct molecular identifier. Reads with shared molecular identifiers were discarded instead of being binned into consensus sequences. MiTCR, run with a Q25 quality threshold and the strictest error-elimination algorithm, handled CDR3 identification, clonotype clustering and error correction. Lower-bound total TCR beta diversity was estimated with a nonparametric unseen species model using Euler transformation. TCRdb cleaned the public reads at Q25 with fastp, built clones with MiXCR and kept in-frame beta chains. All rows with the same CDR3 protein become a single entry with the most common DNA and genes. These V and J calls are TCRdb output, not the study's own analysis. Across this sample there are hundreds of thousands of distinct CDR3 sequences, with about 40% seen only once. The top ten clonotypes cover under 25% of the sample.

The sequencing sample was made of blood. The chain links TRBV20-1 with TRBJ2-5, with TRBD2 identical over 7 junction bases. With the DNA end fitting TRBJ2-7 better, the J assignment may be wrong. This sequence originates from a woman aged 55 to 70 in good health. This receptor carries the CDR3 CSATYRSGLVHIWYEQYF. Read as DNA, the sequence is TGCAGTGCTACCTACCGCAGTGGACTAGTCCACATTTGGTACGAGCAGTACTTC.